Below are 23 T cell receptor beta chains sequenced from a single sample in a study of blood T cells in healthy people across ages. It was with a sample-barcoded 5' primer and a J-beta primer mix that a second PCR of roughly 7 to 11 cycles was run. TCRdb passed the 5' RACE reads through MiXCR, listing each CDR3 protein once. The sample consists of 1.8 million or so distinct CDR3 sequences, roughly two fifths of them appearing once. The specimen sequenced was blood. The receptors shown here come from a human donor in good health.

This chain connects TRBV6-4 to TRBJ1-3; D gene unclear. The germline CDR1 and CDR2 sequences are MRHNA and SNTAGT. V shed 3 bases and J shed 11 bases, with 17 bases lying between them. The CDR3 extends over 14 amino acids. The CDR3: CASSDYLRRVAIYF. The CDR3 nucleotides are TGTGCCAGCAGTGATTACCTCAGGAGGGTCGCCATATATTTT.

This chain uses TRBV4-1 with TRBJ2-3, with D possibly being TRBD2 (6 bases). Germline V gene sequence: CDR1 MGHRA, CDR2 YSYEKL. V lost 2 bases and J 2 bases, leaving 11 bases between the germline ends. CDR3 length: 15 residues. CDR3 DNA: TGCGCCAGCAGCCAATTACTAGCACCCACAGATACGCAGTATTTT. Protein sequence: CASSQLLAPTDTQYF.

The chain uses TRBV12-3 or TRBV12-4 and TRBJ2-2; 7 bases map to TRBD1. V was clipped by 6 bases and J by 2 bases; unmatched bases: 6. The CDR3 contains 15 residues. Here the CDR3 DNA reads TGTGCCAGCAGGTTCCGGGACAGTAACACCGGGGAGCTGTTTTTT. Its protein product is CASRFRDSNTGELFF.

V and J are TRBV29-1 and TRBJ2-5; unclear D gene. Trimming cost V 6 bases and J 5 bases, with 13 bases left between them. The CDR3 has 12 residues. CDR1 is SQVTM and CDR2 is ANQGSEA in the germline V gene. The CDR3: CSVDSNRETQYF. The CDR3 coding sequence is TGCAGCGTCGACTCCAACCGGGAGACCCAGTACTTC.

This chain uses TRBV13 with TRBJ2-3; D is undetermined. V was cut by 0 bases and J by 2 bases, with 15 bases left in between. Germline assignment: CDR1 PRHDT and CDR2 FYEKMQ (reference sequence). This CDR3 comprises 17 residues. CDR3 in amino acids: CASSLGRPEQITDTQYF. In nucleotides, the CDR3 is TGTGCCAGCAGCTTAGGTCGGCCAGAGCAAATCACAGATACGCAGTATTTT.

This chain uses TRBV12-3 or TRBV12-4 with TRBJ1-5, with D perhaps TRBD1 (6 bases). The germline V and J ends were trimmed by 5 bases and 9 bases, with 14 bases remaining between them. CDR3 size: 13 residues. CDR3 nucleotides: TGTGCCAGCAGTCCTCAGGGGAGGAGGCCCCAGCATTTT. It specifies CASSPQGRRPQHF.

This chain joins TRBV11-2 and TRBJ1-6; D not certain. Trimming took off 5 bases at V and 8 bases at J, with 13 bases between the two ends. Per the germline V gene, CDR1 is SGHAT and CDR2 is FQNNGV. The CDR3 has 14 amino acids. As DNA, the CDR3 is TGTGCCAGCAGCACACAAACAAGGGATTCACCCCTCCACTTT. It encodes CASSTQTRDSPLHF.

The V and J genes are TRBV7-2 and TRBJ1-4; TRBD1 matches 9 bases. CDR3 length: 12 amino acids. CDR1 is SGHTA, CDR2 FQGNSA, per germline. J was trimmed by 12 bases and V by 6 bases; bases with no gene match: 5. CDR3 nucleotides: TGTGCCAGCAGTCTATACAGGGGGCAACTGTTTTTT. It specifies CASSLYRGQLFF.

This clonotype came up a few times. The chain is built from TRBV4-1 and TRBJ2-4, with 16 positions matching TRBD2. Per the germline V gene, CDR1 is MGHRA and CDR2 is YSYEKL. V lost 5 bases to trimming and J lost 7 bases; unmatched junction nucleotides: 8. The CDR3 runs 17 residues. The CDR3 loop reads CASSEGTSGGARNIQYF. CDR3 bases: TGCGCCAGCAGCGAAGGGACTAGCGGGGGGGCACGGAACATTCAGTACTTC.

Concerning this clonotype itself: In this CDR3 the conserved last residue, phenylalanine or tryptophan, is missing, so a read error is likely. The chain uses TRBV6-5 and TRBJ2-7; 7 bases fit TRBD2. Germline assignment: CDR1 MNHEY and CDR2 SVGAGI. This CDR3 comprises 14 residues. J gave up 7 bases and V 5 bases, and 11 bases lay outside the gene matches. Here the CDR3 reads CASSRTDRGGEQYL. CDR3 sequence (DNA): TGTGCCAGCAGTAGGACGGATCGGGGAGGGGAGCAGTACTTA.

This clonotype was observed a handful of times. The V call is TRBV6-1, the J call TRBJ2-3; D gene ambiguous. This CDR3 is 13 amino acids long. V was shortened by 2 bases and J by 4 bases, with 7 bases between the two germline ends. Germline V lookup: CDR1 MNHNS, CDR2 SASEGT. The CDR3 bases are TGTGCCAGCAGTGAATCCCCTGCAGATACGCAGTATTTT. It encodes CASSESPADTQYF.

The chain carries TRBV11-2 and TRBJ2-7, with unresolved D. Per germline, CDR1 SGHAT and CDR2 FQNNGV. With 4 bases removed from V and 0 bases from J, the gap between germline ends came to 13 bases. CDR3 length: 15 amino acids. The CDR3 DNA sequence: TGTGCCAGCAGCTATGGGGTCCAGGTCTCCTACGAGCAGTACTTC. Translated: CASSYGVQVSYEQYF.

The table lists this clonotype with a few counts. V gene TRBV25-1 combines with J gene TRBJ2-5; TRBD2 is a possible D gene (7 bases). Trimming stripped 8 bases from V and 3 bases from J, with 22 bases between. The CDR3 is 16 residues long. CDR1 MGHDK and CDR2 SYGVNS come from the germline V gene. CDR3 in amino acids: CASRPGGARMKETQYF. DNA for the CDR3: TGTGCCAGCCGGCCTGGGGGGGCTAGGATGAAAGAGACCCAGTACTTC. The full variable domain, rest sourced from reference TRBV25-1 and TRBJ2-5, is EADIYQTPRYLVIGTGKKITLECSQTMGHDKMYWYQQDPGMELHLIHYSYGVNSTEKGDLSSESTVSRIRTEHFPLTLESARPSHTSQYLCASRPGGARMKETQYFGPGTRLLVL.

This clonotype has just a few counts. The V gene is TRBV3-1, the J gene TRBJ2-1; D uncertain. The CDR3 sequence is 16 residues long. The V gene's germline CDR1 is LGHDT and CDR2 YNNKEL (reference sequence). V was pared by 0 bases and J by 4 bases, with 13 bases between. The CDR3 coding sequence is TGTGCCAGCAGCCAAGATAGCAGCACCGAATACAATGAGCAGTTCTTC. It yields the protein CASSQDSSTEYNEQFF.

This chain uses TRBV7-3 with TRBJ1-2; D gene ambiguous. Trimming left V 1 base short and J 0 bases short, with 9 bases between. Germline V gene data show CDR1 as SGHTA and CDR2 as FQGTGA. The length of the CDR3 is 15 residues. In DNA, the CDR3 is TGTGCCAGCAGCTTAAGTGCGGAAGCTAACTATGGCTACACCTTC. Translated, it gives CASSLSAEANYGYTF.

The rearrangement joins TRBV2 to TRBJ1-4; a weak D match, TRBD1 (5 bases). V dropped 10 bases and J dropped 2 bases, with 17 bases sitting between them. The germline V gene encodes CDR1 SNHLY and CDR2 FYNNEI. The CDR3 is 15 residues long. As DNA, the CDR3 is TGTGCCATCCTCTTTCGGGGGGGGACTAATGAAAAACTGTTTTTT. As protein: CAILFRGGTNEKLFF.

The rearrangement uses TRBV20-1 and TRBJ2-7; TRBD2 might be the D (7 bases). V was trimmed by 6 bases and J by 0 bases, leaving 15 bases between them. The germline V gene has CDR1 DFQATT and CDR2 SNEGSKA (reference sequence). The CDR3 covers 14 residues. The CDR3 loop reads CSALRGANSYEQYF. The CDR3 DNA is TGCAGTGCGCTCCGGGGGGCTAACTCCTACGAGCAGTACTTC.

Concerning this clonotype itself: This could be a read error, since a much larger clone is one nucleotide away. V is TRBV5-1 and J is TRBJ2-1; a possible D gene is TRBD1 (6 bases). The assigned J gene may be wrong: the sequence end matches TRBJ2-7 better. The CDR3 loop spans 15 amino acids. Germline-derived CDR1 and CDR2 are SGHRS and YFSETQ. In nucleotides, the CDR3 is TGCGCCAGCAGCTGGACAGATAGCTCCTACAATGAGCAGTACTTC. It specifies CASSWTDSSYNEQYF.

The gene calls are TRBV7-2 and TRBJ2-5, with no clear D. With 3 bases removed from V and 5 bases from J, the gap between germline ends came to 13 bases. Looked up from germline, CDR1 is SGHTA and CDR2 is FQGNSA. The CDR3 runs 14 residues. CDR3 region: CASSFHGKRETQYF. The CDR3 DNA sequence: TGTGCCAGCAGCTTCCATGGGAAACGGGAGACCCAGTACTTC. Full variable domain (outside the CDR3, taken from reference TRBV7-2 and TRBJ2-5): GAGVSQSPSNKVTEKGKDVELRCDPISGHTALYWYRQSLGQGLEFLIYFQGNSAPDKSGLPSDRFSAERTGGSVSTLTIQRTQQEDSAVYLCASSFHGKRETQYFGPGTRLLVL.

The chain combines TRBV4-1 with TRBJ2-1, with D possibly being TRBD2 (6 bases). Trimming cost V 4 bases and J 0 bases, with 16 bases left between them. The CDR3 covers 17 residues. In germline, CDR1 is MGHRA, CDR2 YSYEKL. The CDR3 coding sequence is TGCGCCAGCAGCCTAATGACTAGTCCCAGCTCCTACAATGAGCAGTTCTTC. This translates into CASSLMTSPSSYNEQFF.

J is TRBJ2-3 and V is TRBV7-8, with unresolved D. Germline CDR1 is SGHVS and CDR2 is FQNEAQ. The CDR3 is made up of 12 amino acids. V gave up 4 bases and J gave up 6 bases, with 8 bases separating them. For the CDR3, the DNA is TGTGCCAGCAGCTCTGATTGGGATACGCAGTATTTT. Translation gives CASSSDWDTQYF.

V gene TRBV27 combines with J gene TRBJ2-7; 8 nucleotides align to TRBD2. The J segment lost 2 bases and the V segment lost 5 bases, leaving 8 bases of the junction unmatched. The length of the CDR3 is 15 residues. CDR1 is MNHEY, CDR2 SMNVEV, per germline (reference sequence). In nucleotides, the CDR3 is TGTGCCAGCAGTCGGGAGGGTCCCCCAGCCTACGAGCAGTACTTC. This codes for CASSREGPPAYEQYF.

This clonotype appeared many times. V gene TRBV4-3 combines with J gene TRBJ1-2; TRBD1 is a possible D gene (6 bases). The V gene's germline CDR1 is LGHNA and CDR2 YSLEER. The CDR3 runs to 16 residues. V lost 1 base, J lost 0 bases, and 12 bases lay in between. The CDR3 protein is CASSQGATGPNYGYTF. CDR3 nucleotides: TGCGCCAGCAGCCAAGGAGCGACAGGCCCTAACTATGGCTACACCTTC.